The rows below give T cell receptor beta chains drawn from one sample of a study of cytomegalovirus exposure and HLA in healthy donors. The protocol was immunoSEQ multiplex PCR, while the TCRdb copy is restricted to in-frame clones and leaves out a portion. In the table there are 95,000 to 100,000 clones, about 74% of which are singletons. Sample: PBMCs. These TCRs come from a man aged 60-69 years in good health and CMV-seropositive. The CDR3 runs from the conserved cysteine through the conserved F or W. The D gene is left open where the match is weak. A clone size is listed for some rows: how often the clone was seen (once, few, many), or a class if it is expanded.

CDR3 protein: CASSPDRARNSPLHF; CDR3 DNA: TGTGCCAGCAGTCCCGACAGGGCGAGAAATTCACCCCTCCACTTT; D gene: TRBD1; clone size: .; J gene: TRBJ1-6; V gene: TRBV5-4
CDR3 protein: CASNSISGGGSPLHF; CDR3 DNA: TGTGCCAGCAACAGCATTTCAGGGGGCGGATCACCCCTCCACTTT; D gene: TRBD1; clone size: .; J gene: TRBJ1-6; V gene: TRBV5-5
CDR3 protein: CASSEPVTGNQPQHF; CDR3 DNA: TGTGCCAGCAGTGAACCGGTGACAGGCAATCAGCCCCAGCATTTT; D gene: .; clone size: .; J gene: TRBJ1-5; V gene: TRBV6-1
CDR3 protein: CASSLGLTSGISYEQYF; CDR3 DNA: TGTGCCAGCAGCTTGGGACTGACTAGCGGAATCTCCTACGAGCAGTACTTC; D gene: TRBD2; clone size: .; J gene: TRBJ2-7; V gene: TRBV5-4
CDR3 protein: CASSQGDRIGELFF; CDR3 DNA: TGTGCCAGCAGCCAAGGAGACAGAATCGGGGAGCTGTTTTTT; D gene: .; clone size: .; J gene: TRBJ2-2; V gene: TRBV6-4
CDR3 protein: CARHTSDRTDTQYF; CDR3 DNA: TGTGCCAGGCATACTAGCGATCGCACAGATACGCAGTATTTT; D gene: TRBD2; clone size: .; J gene: TRBJ2-3; V gene: TRBV5-3
CDR3 protein: CASSEAVPGEAPGGRPLHF; CDR3 DNA: TGTGCCAGCAGTGAAGCGGTTCCAGGGGAAGCCCCGGGCGGACGACCCCTCCACTTT; D gene: .; clone size: .; J gene: TRBJ1-6; V gene: TRBV6-1
CDR3 protein: CASSPGASGGIHEQFF; CDR3 DNA: TGCGCCAGCAGCCCGGGGGCTAGCGGGGGTATCCATGAGCAGTTCTTC; D gene: TRBD2; clone size: .; J gene: TRBJ2-1; V gene: TRBV5-1
CDR3 protein: CASSQGGRYSNQPQHF; CDR3 DNA: TGCGCCAGCAGCCAGGGAGGTCGCTATAGCAATCAGCCCCAGCATTTT; D gene: .; clone size: few; J gene: TRBJ1-5; V gene: TRBV10-2
CDR3 protein: CASSERTGSSYNSPLHF; CDR3 DNA: TGTGCCAGCAGTGAAAGGACAGGGAGCTCCTATAATTCACCCCTCCACTTT; D gene: TRBD1; clone size: .; J gene: TRBJ1-6; V gene: TRBV6-1
CDR3 protein: CASSGLQGASEQYF; CDR3 DNA: TGTGCCAGCAGTGGCCTACAGGGGGCAAGCGAGCAGTACTTC; D gene: TRBD1; clone size: .; J gene: TRBJ2-7; V gene: TRBV2
CDR3 protein: CASSPRDRLYGYTF; CDR3 DNA: TGTGCCAGCAGTCCCCGGGACAGGCTCTATGGCTACACCTTC; D gene: TRBD1; clone size: .; J gene: TRBJ1-2; V gene: TRBV27
CDR3 protein: CASRVLPSETQYF; CDR3 DNA: TGTGCCAGCAGGGTACTTCCGTCGGAGACCCAGTACTTC; D gene: .; clone size: .; J gene: TRBJ2-5; V gene: TRBV7-9
CDR3 protein: CASSIASDLNTEAFF; CDR3 DNA: TGTGCCAGTAGTATAGCCTCGGACTTGAACACTGAAGCTTTCTTT; D gene: .; clone size: .; J gene: TRBJ1-1; V gene: TRBV19
CDR3 protein: CASSDSGEKLFF; CDR3 DNA: TGTGCCAGCAGTGATAGTGGTGAAAAACTGTTTTTT; D gene: .; clone size: few; J gene: TRBJ1-4; V gene: TRBV6-1
CDR3 protein: CASSGSDRAEQYF; CDR3 DNA: TGTGCCAGCAGCGGAAGCGACAGGGCCGAGCAGTACTTC; D gene: TRBD1; clone size: .; J gene: TRBJ2-7; V gene: TRBV11-2
CDR3 protein: CASSFRANNNSPLHF; CDR3 DNA: TGTGCCAGCAGCTTCAGGGCCAATAATAATTCACCCCTCCACTTT; D gene: .; clone size: .; J gene: TRBJ1-6; V gene: TRBV13
CDR3 protein: CASSLGEGKGYEQYF; CDR3 DNA: TGTGCCAGCAGCTTGGGGGAGGGAAAGGGATACGAGCAGTACTTC; D gene: TRBD2; clone size: few; J gene: TRBJ2-7; V gene: TRBV5-4
CDR3 protein: CASRGTVRGQGSDYGYTF; CDR3 DNA: TGTGCCAGCAGGGGAACAGTACGCGGACAGGGATCGGACTATGGCTACACCTTC; D gene: TRBD1; clone size: .; J gene: TRBJ1-2; V gene: TRBV2
CDR3 protein: CASSTTGGRGETQYF; CDR3 DNA: TGTGCCAGCAGTACAACAGGAGGGCGAGGGGAGACCCAGTACTTC; D gene: .; clone size: .; J gene: TRBJ2-5; V gene: TRBV25-1
CDR3 protein: CASSEWGDTEAFF; CDR3 DNA: TGTGCCAGCAGTGAATGGGGGGACACTGAAGCTTTCTTT; D gene: .; clone size: medium-sized; J gene: TRBJ1-1; V gene: TRBV6-1
CDR3 protein: CASSQEPVWTPNSGANVLTF; CDR3 DNA: TGTGCCAGCAGCCAAGAACCCGTCTGGACACCCAACTCTGGGGCCAACGTCCTGACTTTC; D gene: .; clone size: .; J gene: TRBJ2-6; V gene: TRBV14